Listed here is a single TCR beta chain. Its antigen is not yet known. No quality values exist for individual bases; no much larger clone is one base distant. The data derive from a study of CD8+ T cells in alopecia areata (dated by TCRdb to 2016 to 2019). The study in broad terms: The treated patients took part in an open-label pilot trial in which moderate-to-severe alopecia areata was treated with oral tofacitinib at 5 to 10 mg twice daily. Patients received tofacitinib for 6 to 18 months and were then followed off drug for 6 months to check for delayed response and recurrence. In treated patients, disease severity was measured using the SALT score, which gives the percentage of scalp surface area affected. To study T cell clonal expansion in alopecia areata, the researchers applied high-throughput TCRbeta sequencing to both the C3H/HeJ mouse model and human patients. On the human side, TCRbeta sequencing was run on scalp tissue and on sorted CD4+ and CD8+ peripheral blood T cells from healthy controls and from alopecia areata patients with either patchy or totalis/universalis disease. Patients on tofacitinib were biopsied at baseline and after 4 and 24 weeks of treatment, and several of the patients also had a later scalp biopsy. Scalp clonality was compared across normal scalp (n=4), patchy alopecia areata scalp (n=8), and alopecia totalis/universalis scalp (n=8). The RNA source kit depended on sample type: the PAXgene miRNA kit for fixed scalp, the miRNeasy kit for PBMCs, and the RNeasy kit for mouse skin. immunoSEQ multiplex PCR using 35 Vbeta forward primers and 13 Jbeta reverse primers was used to amplify TCRbeta CDR3 regions.

V loses 6 bases at its end and J loses 3 bases; junction bases beyond the gene matches: 2. In the germline V gene, CDR1 corresponds to MNHEY and CDR2 to SVGAGI. The CDR3 spans 12 residues, from the cysteine through the phenylalanine. The CDR3 DNA has 36 bases and is translated from base 1. In the paper's terms, the time point label means: more than three weeks on oral tofacitinib. The treatment or condition label, as the study defines it: oral pan-JAK inhibitor, 5-10 mg twice daily. Lesional scalp punch biopsies and peripheral blood were obtained from alopecia areata patients. After PBMCs were isolated by density centrifugation and stained for CD3, CD4 and CD8, a FACSAria was used to sort CD4+ and CD8+ T cells. The protocol used for the library was the immunoSEQ multiplex PCR assay. For TCR sequencing, RNA was extracted from every sample and reverse transcribed into cDNA to serve as template. SuperScript III was used for first-strand cDNA synthesis, primed with a 2:1 mix of oligo-dT and random hexamers. A synthetic immune receptor repertoire was used to measure amplification bias, and any remaining bias was corrected computationally. The published analysis was carried out like this. Raw reads were preprocessed to remove errors, and CDR3 was defined by IMGT conventions from the conserved cysteine to phenylalanine. To get clonality, Shannon entropy was normalized by log2 of the number of productive unique TCRs and the result was subtracted from 1. Scalp TCRbeta sequences were cross-referenced with sorted blood CD4 and CD8 repertoires so that the CD4 or CD8 identity of scalp clones could be inferred. TCRdb obtained this table from immuneACCESS and retained in-frame rearrangements with V and J assigned. These tables miss some clones; where compared with another copy, unresolved V genes account for less than half of the shortfall, and the remainder is unexplained. V and J calls and clone size come straight from that table; D and trimming were deduced from the DNA. The sample table contains some 150,000 clones; only one count was recorded for around 87% of them. Approximately 13% of the sample belongs to the ten largest clones.

What the research found in general, with its limitations: Because the treated cohort was small and had only one nonresponder, larger studies are needed to examine links between baseline CD8+ expansion and response. Lesional scalp, especially in alopecia totalis/universalis, showed higher clonality and more expanded CD8+ clones than normal scalp, suggesting antigenic drive. Resident alphabeta T cells in normal human skin are also sequenced, complicating scalp TCR repertoire analysis, unlike mouse skin dominated by gammadelta T cells. Shared TCR sequences between patients were less evident than in mice, which may be partly attributable to HLA diversity in the patient population. Many expanded lesional clones were found to persist in scalp and blood during tofacitinib treatment, and relapse after treatment cessation may be partly explained by this persistence. With tofacitinib, both scalp clonality and the number of expanded CD8+ clones among the top 100 scalp clones went down significantly.

The receptor was isolated from a human donor with alopecia areata. The chain is encoded by TRBV6-5 joined to TRBJ2-7; 7 of the junction bases match TRBD1. Source: CD8+ T cells sorted from blood, taken at week 4, from a patient treated with tofacitinib. The CDR3 in this case is CASSSGGYEQYF. The nucleotides are TGTGCCAGCAGCTCAGGGGGCTACGAGCAGTACTTC.